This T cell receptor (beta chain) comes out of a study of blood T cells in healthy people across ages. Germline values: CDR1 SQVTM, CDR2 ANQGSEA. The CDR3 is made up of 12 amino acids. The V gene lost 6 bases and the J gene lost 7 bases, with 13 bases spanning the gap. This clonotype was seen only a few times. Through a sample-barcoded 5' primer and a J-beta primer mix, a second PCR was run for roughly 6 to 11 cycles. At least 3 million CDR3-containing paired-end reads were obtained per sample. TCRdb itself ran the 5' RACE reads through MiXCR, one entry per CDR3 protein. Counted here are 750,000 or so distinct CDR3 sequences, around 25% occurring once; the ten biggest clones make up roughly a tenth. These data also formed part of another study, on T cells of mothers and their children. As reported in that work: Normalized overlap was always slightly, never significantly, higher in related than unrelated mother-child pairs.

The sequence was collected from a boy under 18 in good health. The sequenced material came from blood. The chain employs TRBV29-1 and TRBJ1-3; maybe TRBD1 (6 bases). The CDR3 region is CSVRGPPNTIYF. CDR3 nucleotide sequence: TGCAGCGTCAGGGGACCGCCGAACACCATATATTTT.